Following are 8 T cell receptor beta chains from one sample sequenced in a study of beta chain features in type 1 diabetes. The study reverse transcribed the entire isolated RNA, so it sequenced expressed TCRB transcripts. Produced via immunoSEQ multiplex PCR; TCRdb's table is partial and in-frame only. The sample shows roughly 330,000 clones, 9.5% to 11% of them seen only once. Sequences were obtained from naive CD4+ T cells from blood. The receptors come from a woman between 25 and 40 years old in good health.

This clone has a handful of counts. The V gene is TRBV5-1, the J gene TRBJ2-7; 9 nucleotides line up with TRBD1. Germline assignment: CDR1 SGHRS and CDR2 YFSETQ. J was trimmed by 3 bases and V by 0 bases; bases with no gene match: 4. This CDR3 has 15 amino acids. The CDR3 is CASSLAGGQGYEQYF. CDR3 DNA sequence: TGCGCCAGCAGCTTGGCCGGGGGACAGGGCTACGAGCAGTACTTC.

The chain recombines TRBV2 with TRBJ1-3; 9 bases line up with TRBD1. Germline CDR1 reads SNHLY; CDR2 reads FYNNEI. With V trimmed by 9 bases and J by 0 bases, 6 bases remained unmatched. CDR3 length: 15 amino acids. Here the CDR3 DNA reads TGTGCCAGTACTCGGGACAGGGCCTCTGGAAACACCATATATTTT. This gives the protein CASTRDRASGNTIYF. Supplemented by reference TRBV2 and TRBJ1-3, the full variable domain reads EPEVTQTPSHQVTQMGQEVILRCVPISNHLYFYWYRQILGQKVEFLVSFYNNEISEKSEIFDDQFSVERPDGSNFTLKIRSTKLEDSAMYFCASTRDRASGNTIYFGEGSWLTVV.

V is TRBV19 and J is TRBJ2-7; D is perhaps TRBD2 (6 bases). Germline V gives CDR1 LNHDA, CDR2 SQIVND (reference sequence). There are 13 residues in the CDR3. The V and J ends lost 3 bases and 2 bases respectively, with 8 bases between them. CDR3 amino acids: CASSIGGTYEQYF. CDR3 in DNA: TGTGCCAGTAGTATCGGGGGAACCTACGAGCAGTACTTC.

This clone was detected a few times. The chain combines TRBV4-3 with TRBJ2-1; no clear D gene. This CDR3 region has 13 residues. Germline V gives CDR1 LGHNA, CDR2 YSLEER. The V end was cut by 1 base, the J end by 6 bases, with 7 bases between. The CDR3 loop is CASSQVVVNEQFF. CDR3 coding DNA: TGCGCCAGCAGCCAAGTTGTCGTCAATGAGCAGTTCTTC.

This clone was detected a few times. The chain has TRBV18 and TRBJ2-4; tentatively, D is TRBD1 (5 bases). The CDR3 covers 13 residues. CDR1 is KGHSH and CDR2 is LQKENI in the germline V gene. Trimming cost V 3 bases and J 6 bases, with 9 bases left between them. The CDR3 bases are TGTGCCAGCTCACCCCTGCAGGGAAACATTCAGTACTTC. Protein: CASSPLQGNIQYF.

Details on this clone: This sample includes further DNA sequences coding for the same CDR3. The chain uses TRBV7-6 and TRBJ1-5; 8 bases map to TRBD1. The germline V gene has CDR1 SGHVS and CDR2 FNYEAQ. V gave up 5 bases and J gave up 5 bases; unmatched junction bases: 2. The CDR3 covers 13 residues. Written as DNA, the CDR3 is TGTGCCAGCAGCCCACAGGGGGATCAGCCCCAGCATTTT. The encoded protein is CASSPQGDQPQHF.

This clone was counted between two and nine times. This chain joins TRBV7-9 and TRBJ1-1; no clear D. The CDR3 has 14 amino acids. Trimming cost V 3 bases and J 1 base, with 9 bases left between them. Germline lookup yields CDR1 SEHNR and CDR2 FQNEAQ (reference sequence). The CDR3 DNA sequence: TGTGCCAGCAGCTTTGCGGGCACGAACACTGAAGCTTTCTTT. Protein product: CASSFAGTNTEAFF.

There are a few counts of this clone. The chain joins TRBV30 to TRBJ2-3; D is possibly TRBD2 (5 bases). Germline V lookup: CDR1 GTSNPN, CDR2 SVGIG (reference sequence). Trimming cost V 4 bases and J 1 base, with 6 bases left between them. CDR3 size: 12 residues. This chain's CDR3 is CAWNSGTDTQYF. Written as DNA, the CDR3 is TGTGCCTGGAATAGCGGCACAGATACGCAGTATTTT.